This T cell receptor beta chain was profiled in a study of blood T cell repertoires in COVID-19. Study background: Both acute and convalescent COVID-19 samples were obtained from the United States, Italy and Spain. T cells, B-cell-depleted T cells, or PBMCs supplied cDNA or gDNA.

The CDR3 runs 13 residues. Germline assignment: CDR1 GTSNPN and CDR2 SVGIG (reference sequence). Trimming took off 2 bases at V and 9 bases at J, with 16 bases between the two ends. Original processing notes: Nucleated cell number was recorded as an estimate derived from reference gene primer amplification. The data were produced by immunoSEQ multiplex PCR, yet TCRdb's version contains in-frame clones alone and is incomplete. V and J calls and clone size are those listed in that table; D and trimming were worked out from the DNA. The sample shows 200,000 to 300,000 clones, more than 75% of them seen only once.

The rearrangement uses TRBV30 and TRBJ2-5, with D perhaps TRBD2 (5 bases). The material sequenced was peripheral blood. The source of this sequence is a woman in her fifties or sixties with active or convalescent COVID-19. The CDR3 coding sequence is TGTGCCTGGAGTTCGCTCCCTAGCCCTCCCCAGTACTTC. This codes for CAWSSLPSPPQYF.